A single sample is the source of the 27 T cell receptor beta chains below, sequenced in a study of T cell responses to AZD1222 COVID-19 vaccine. The assay was immunoSEQ multiplex PCR, and TCRdb's table has in-frame clones only and misses some. This sample has some 140,000 clones, with 88% found just once. Sequenced here: peripheral blood, sampled on day 0 of AZD1222 vaccination. These receptors came from an adult in good health.

The rearrangement joins TRBV19 to TRBJ1-4; 8 bases are a match to TRBD1. CDR1 and CDR2 from the germline V gene are LNHDA and SQIVND (reference sequence). The CDR3 runs to 14 residues. The junction had 5 bases not matched to a gene; V was cut back by 7 bases and J by 4 bases. The DNA of the CDR3 is TGTGCCAGTACCGAAGGGACAGGTAATGAAAAACTGTTTTTT. Translating gives CASTEGTGNEKLFF.

This chain links TRBV9 with TRBJ1-1; tentative D call: TRBD1 (6 bases). The CDR3 has 14 amino acids. Germline loops: CDR1 SGDLS, CDR2 YYNGEE. V lost 0 bases to trimming and J lost 7 bases, with 13 bases between them. The chain's CDR3 is CASSVEGTRGEAFF. CDR3 in DNA: TGTGCCAGCAGCGTAGAGGGGACACGGGGTGAAGCTTTCTTT. Combining the CDR3 with reference TRBV9 and TRBJ1-1 gives the whole variable domain DSGVTQTPKHLITATGQRVTLRCSPRSGDLSVYWYQQSLDQGLQFLIQYYNGEERAKGNILERFSAQQFPDLHSELNLSSLELGDSALYFCASSVEGTRGEAFFGQGTRLTVV.

The CDR3 DNA sequence: TGTGCCAGCAGTCACAGGGTTGGTGAAGCTTTCTTT. Translating it yields CASSHRVGEAFF. The chain is built from TRBV12-3 or TRBV12-4 and TRBJ1-1, with D possibly being TRBD1 (6 bases). The germline V and J ends were trimmed by 5 bases and 7 bases, with 11 bases remaining between them. The CDR3 is made up of 12 amino acids.

This chain joins TRBV6-5 and TRBJ1-3, with D maybe TRBD1 (5 bases). V was pared by 9 bases and J by 0 bases, with 15 bases between. CDR3 size: 15 residues. The germline gives CDR1 MNHEY, CDR2 SVGAGI. The CDR3 DNA sequence: TGTGCCAGTCTTTCCGGGACGTACTCTGGAAACACCATATATTTT. Its protein is CASLSGTYSGNTIYF.

This clone was detected a few times. The chain links TRBV9 to TRBJ2-2, with 7 bases fitting TRBD2. Germline trimming cut 4 bases from V and 1 base from J; bases unmatched to any gene: 7. The CDR3 runs 16 residues. Per germline, CDR1 SGDLS and CDR2 YYNGEE. CDR3 sequence reads: CASSPNQRGNTGELFF. The CDR3 DNA reads TGTGCCAGCAGCCCAAACCAGCGGGGGAACACCGGGGAGCTGTTTTTT.

The chain links TRBV7-2 to TRBJ1-1, with D possibly matching TRBD1 (5 bases). V was trimmed by 4 bases and J by 10 bases, leaving 16 bases between them. The germline V gene encodes CDR1 SGHTA and CDR2 FQGNSA. The CDR3 has 13 residues. CDR3 residues: CASSSTTGRIAFF. CDR3 bases: TGTGCCAGCAGCTCGACAACAGGTAGAATAGCTTTCTTT. The complete variable domain, with remaining parts taken from reference TRBV7-2 and TRBJ1-1, reads GAGVSQSPSNKVTEKGKDVELRCDPISGHTALYWYRQSLGQGLEFLIYFQGNSAPDKSGLPSDRFSAERTGGSVSTLTIQRTQQEDSAVYLCASSSTTGRIAFFGQGTRLTVV.

The chain has TRBV11-3 and TRBJ1-1, with TRBD1 identical over 7 bases. The germline gives CDR1 SGHNT, CDR2 YENEEA. V gave up 11 bases and J gave up 1 base; unmatched junction bases: 16. The CDR3 is 16 residues long. CDR3 protein: CALSSGQRFENTEAFF. In DNA form, the CDR3 reads TGTGCCCTATCGTCGGGACAGCGCTTTGAGAACACTGAAGCTTTCTTT.

The chain carries TRBV6-1 and TRBJ2-2; maybe TRBD2 (5 bases). Looked up from germline, CDR1 is MNHNS and CDR2 is SASEGT. Trimming left V 2 bases short and J 4 bases short, with 8 bases between. The CDR3 is 14 amino acids. The DNA of the CDR3 is TGTGCCAGCAGTGAAAGGGCGGGCACCGGGGAGCTGTTTTTT. Its protein product is CASSERAGTGELFF.

This chain joins TRBV5-5 and TRBJ2-7; 7 bases agree with TRBD2. Per the germline V gene, CDR1 is SGHKS and CDR2 is YYEKEE (reference sequence). The V and J ends lost 2 bases and 4 bases, in that order; junction bases with no gene match: 9. There are 15 residues in the CDR3. CDR3 residues: CASSFRAGREYEQYF. CDR3 nucleotides: TGTGCCAGCAGCTTTCGGGCAGGGAGGGAGTACGAGCAGTACTTC. Combining the CDR3 with reference TRBV5-5 and TRBJ2-7 gives the whole variable domain DAGVTQSPTHLIKTRGQQVTLRCSPISGHKSVSWYQQVLGQGPQFIFQYYEKEERGRGNFPDRFSARQFPNYSSELNVNALLLGDSALYLCASSFRAGREYEQYFGPGTRLTVT.

This chain uses TRBV6-5 with TRBJ1-2; 10 bases match TRBD1. Germline V gives CDR1 MNHEY, CDR2 SVGAGI. The CDR3 consists of 13 residues. J gave up 8 bases and V 6 bases, and 6 bases lay outside the gene matches. Here the CDR3 reads CASRNRDRGGYTF. CDR3 sequence (DNA): TGTGCCAGCAGGAACCGGGACAGGGGCGGCTACACCTTC.

CDR3 sequence (DNA): TGCGCCAGCAGCCAAGTGGGGGGTGGTGGCAGCGGCTTTGGGTCACCCCTCCACTTT. This gives the protein CASSQVGGGGSGFGSPLHF. The chain carries TRBV4-3 and TRBJ1-6, with D possibly TRBD1 on 5 matching bases. Trimming cost V 1 base and J 10 bases, with 26 bases left between them. Germline values: CDR1 LGHNA, CDR2 YSLEER. This CDR3 comprises 19 residues.

V is TRBV5-1 and J is TRBJ2-7, with TRBD2 matching 13 bases. Per germline, CDR1 SGHRS and CDR2 YFSETQ. The CDR3 sequence is 17 residues long. The V gene end was trimmed by 0 bases and the J gene end by 0 bases; junction bases not matched to a gene: 3. In nucleotides, the CDR3 is TGCGCCAGCAGCTTGGGGACTAGCGGGGGAAACTCCTACGAGCAGTACTTC. Translating it yields CASSLGTSGGNSYEQYF.

The chain combines TRBV2 with TRBJ1-6; D not resolved. V was pared by 7 bases and J by 7 bases, with 11 bases between. The CDR3 spans 13 residues. CDR1 is SNHLY and CDR2 is FYNNEI in the germline V gene. The CDR3 loop is CASNVQFNSPLHF. For the CDR3, the DNA is TGTGCCAGCAACGTCCAGTTCAATTCACCCCTCCACTTT.

J is TRBJ1-2 and V is TRBV6-1; D perhaps matches TRBD1 (5 bases). V gave up 8 bases and J gave up 8 bases, with 18 bases separating them. The germline gives CDR1 MNHNS, CDR2 SASEGT. CDR3 length equals 13 residues. The CDR3 DNA follows: TGTGCCAGCGGAAGCCAGGGCCGAGTAGGCTACACCTTC. As protein: CASGSQGRVGYTF.

The chain uses TRBV6-2 or TRBV6-3 and TRBJ2-1, with 9 bases that match TRBD2. CDR1 and CDR2 (germline): MNHEY, SVGEGT. CDR3 length equals 15 residues. The junction had 4 bases not matched to a gene; V was cut back by 4 bases and J by 3 bases. The CDR3 loop is CASSWERGVYNEQFF. CDR3 sequence (DNA): TGTGCCAGCAGTTGGGAGCGGGGGGTCTACAATGAGCAGTTCTTC.

J is TRBJ1-6 and V is TRBV4-1; TRBD1 is a possible D gene (6 bases). Germline V gene sequence: CDR1 MGHRA, CDR2 YSYEKL. The CDR3 is made up of 17 amino acids. V was pared by 0 bases and J by 0 bases, with 9 bases between. This chain's CDR3 is CASSQEGASSYNSPLHF. In DNA, the CDR3 is TGCGCCAGCAGCCAAGAGGGGGCCAGCTCCTATAATTCACCCCTCCACTTT.

This rearrangement joins TRBV7-9 to TRBJ2-2, with 10 bases aligning to TRBD1. The CDR3 contains 17 residues. Losses at the gene ends were 4 bases for V and 3 bases for J; bases not matched to a gene: 8. The germline CDR1 and CDR2 sequences are SEHNR and FQNEAQ (reference sequence). CDR3 nucleotides: TGTGCCAGCAGCTCTCGGACAGGGGGATCACACACCGGGGAGCTGTTTTTT. It specifies CASSSRTGGSHTGELFF.

The chain employs TRBV19 and TRBJ2-1, with D unclear. V lost 2 bases and J 7 bases, leaving 3 bases between the germline ends. The CDR3 loop spans 11 amino acids. Germline V gives CDR1 LNHDA, CDR2 SQIVND (reference sequence). CDR3 sequence (DNA): TGTGCCAGTAGTATATGGAATGAGCAGTTCTTC. It encodes CASSIWNEQFF. Based on the CDR3 plus reference TRBV19 and TRBJ2-1, the full variable domain is DGGITQSPKYLFRKEGQNVTLSCEQNLNHDAMYWYRQDPGQGLRLIYYSQIVNDFQKGDIAEGYSVSREKKESFPLTVTSAQKNPTAFYLCASSIWNEQFFGPGTRLTVL.

The chain combines TRBV10-1 with TRBJ1-3; 9 positions match TRBD1. This CDR3 comprises 22 residues. Losses at the gene ends were 6 bases for V and 3 bases for J; bases not matched to a gene: 27. The germline V gene has CDR1 WNHNN and CDR2 SYGVQD (reference sequence). The DNA for the CDR3 is TGCGCCAGCAGCGTCCGGACAGGGGAACCCCGCAAGCTAAGATATGATGGAAACACCATATATTTT. It encodes CASSVRTGEPRKLRYDGNTIYF.

The rearrangement links TRBV6-2 or TRBV6-3 to TRBJ2-5; D is possibly TRBD2 (7 bases). The V gene lost 0 bases and the J gene lost 2 bases, with 10 bases spanning the gap. The CDR3 has 15 residues. Germline loops: CDR1 MNHEY, CDR2 SVGEGT. The chain's CDR3 is CASSYSEGGQETQYF. CDR3 DNA sequence: TGTGCCAGCAGTTACTCAGAGGGGGGGCAAGAGACCCAGTACTTC.

CDR3 coding DNA: TGTGCCAGCAGATCCCCGACAGCCAACACTGAAGCTTTCTTT. Protein: CASRSPTANTEAFF. The chain recombines TRBV11-2 with TRBJ1-1, with a possible D match to TRBD1 (5 bases). Germline-derived CDR1 and CDR2 are SGHAT and FQNNGV. This CDR3 has 14 amino acids. The V end was cut by 6 bases, the J end by 2 bases, with 13 bases between.

The chain has TRBV4-3 and TRBJ2-1; maybe TRBD2 (5 bases). The CDR3 spans 13 residues. Germline CDR1 and CDR2: LGHNA and YSLEER. The V and J ends lost 5 bases and 7 bases respectively, with 12 bases between them. CDR3 sequence (DNA): TGCGCCAGCAGCTCAAGGAGGCAAAATGAGCAGTTCTTC. Encoded protein: CASSSRRQNEQFF.

This chain uses TRBV7-2 with TRBJ2-3; unclear D gene. This CDR3 is built from 13 residues. V lost 5 bases to trimming and J lost 2 bases, with 8 bases between them. Germline V gene data show CDR1 as SGHTA and CDR2 as FQGNSA. The CDR3 region is CASSDANTDTQYF. The CDR3 region has the DNA TGTGCCAGCAGCGACGCTAACACAGATACGCAGTATTTT.

This clone occurred many times. The V gene is TRBV19, the J gene TRBJ1-5; TRBD1 might be the D (5 bases). The ends were cut back, 3 bases at V and 11 bases at J, with 17 bases in the middle. CDR1 and CDR2 (germline): LNHDA, SQIVND (reference sequence). There are 14 residues in the CDR3. The CDR3 here is CASSISRGLQAQHF. CDR3 coding DNA: TGTGCCAGTAGTATTTCTAGAGGCTTACAGGCCCAGCATTTT.

The chain couples TRBV29-1 to TRBJ1-1, with a possible D match to TRBD1 (5 bases). V gave up 4 bases and J gave up 3 bases, with 15 bases separating them. This CDR3 is 14 amino acids long. CDR1 and CDR2 (germline): SQVTM, ANQGSEA. The CDR3 nucleotides are TGCAGCGTTGGGGGCGGGGCCCCAGACACTGAAGCTTTCTTT. Protein product: CSVGGGAPDTEAFF. Looking up the rest from reference TRBV29-1 and TRBJ1-1 gives the full variable domain: SAVISQKPSRDICQRGTSLTIQCQVDSQVTMMFWYRQQPGQSLTLIATANQGSEATYESGFVIDKFPISRPNLTFSTLTVSNMSPEDSSIYLCSVGGGAPDTEAFFGQGTRLTVV.

The chain uses TRBV11-2 and TRBJ1-2, with D possibly being TRBD1 (5 bases). V lost 6 bases and J lost 2, with 19 bases in between. Germline V lookup: CDR1 SGHAT, CDR2 FQNNGV. CDR3 size: 16 residues. In DNA form, the CDR3 reads TGTGCCAGCAGACCCGAAAGGGGAGGAAAAAACTATGGCTACACCTTC. Protein sequence: CASRPERGGKNYGYTF.

V and J are TRBV6-2 or TRBV6-3 and TRBJ1-6; the match to TRBD1 covers 7 bases. V dropped 5 bases and J dropped 4; count of bases not matched to a gene: 5. Germline V CDR1 and CDR2: MNHEY, SVGEGT. This CDR3 is built from 15 residues. CDR3 loop: CASSRSGQYNSPLHF. CDR3 bases: TGTGCCAGCAGTAGATCGGGACAGTATAATTCACCCCTCCACTTT.